These 29 T cell receptor beta chains were sequenced from one sample in a study of blood T cell repertoires in COVID-19. Here immunoSEQ multiplex PCR was the method, and the copy in TCRdb shows in-frame clones only, minus some. The sample lists 100,000 to 120,000 clones; approximately 82% were seen once. The material sequenced was peripheral blood. These TCRs come from a woman at least 80 years old with acute or convalescent COVID-19.

The CDR3 sequence is CASSPRGGLSEQFF. For the CDR3, the DNA is TGTGCCAGCTCACCACGGGGGGGGTTGAGTGAGCAGTTCTTC. The V and J genes are TRBV18 and TRBJ2-1, with 7 bases lining up with TRBD2. The CDR3 covers 14 residues. CDR1 KGHSH and CDR2 LQKENI come from the germline V gene. Germline trimming cut 1 base from V and 9 bases from J; bases unmatched to any gene: 6. The full variable domain, completed using reference TRBV18 and TRBJ2-1, is NAGVMQNPRHLVRRRGQEARLRCSPMKGHSHVYWYRQLPEEGLKFMVYLQKENIIDESGMPKERFSAEFPKEGPSILRIQQVVRGDSAAYFCASSPRGGLSEQFFGPGTRLTVL.

This chain connects TRBV5-1 to TRBJ2-5, with TRBD2 matching over 15 bases. The trim removed 4 bases at V and 4 bases at J, leaving 8 bases unmatched. Per germline, CDR1 SGHRS and CDR2 YFSETQ. The CDR3 has 17 residues. The CDR3 region has the DNA TGCGCCAGCAGCAGGGCGGGACTAGCGGGAGGCGGAGAGACCCAGTACTTC. Residues: CASSRAGLAGGGETQYF.

The genes are TRBV18 and TRBJ2-1; weak D call: TRBD1 (6 bases). The CDR3 sequence is 13 residues long. Germline CDR1 is KGHSH and CDR2 is LQKENI. V dropped 0 bases and J dropped 12 bases, with 12 bases sitting between them. The CDR3 protein is CASSPPTGTRQFF. DNA of the CDR3: TGTGCCAGCTCACCACCCACCGGGACAAGGCAGTTCTTC.

V and J are TRBV4-2 and TRBJ2-1, with 10 bases lining up with TRBD2. This CDR3 spans 18 amino acids. V lost 0 bases and J lost 4; bases outside the gene matches: 9. Germline V gene data show CDR1 as LGHNA and CDR2 as YNFKEQ. DNA of the CDR3: TGTGCCAGCAGCCAAGAACAGCGGGGGGGACTCGGGTACAATGAGCAGTTCTTC. Translation gives CASSQEQRGGLGYNEQFF.

This rearrangement joins TRBV5-1 to TRBJ1-6; unclear D gene. CDR1 is SGHRS and CDR2 is YFSETQ in the germline V gene. This CDR3 is built from 12 residues. Trimming removed 1 base at V and 6 bases at J, with 2 bases between. The CDR3 sequence is CASSLLNSPLHF. CDR3 nucleotides: TGCGCCAGCAGCTTGCTTAATTCACCCCTCCACTTT.

The chain recombines TRBV6-6 with TRBJ1-5; TRBD1 matches at 9 bases. V lost 10 bases and J lost 6; bases outside the gene matches: 7. Germline lookup yields CDR1 MNHNY and CDR2 SVGAGI (reference sequence). The CDR3 runs to 13 residues. DNA of the CDR3: TGTGCCACCGCCGGACAGGGGATTCAGCCCCAGCATTTT. Its protein is CATAGQGIQPQHF.

The chain is built from TRBV10-3 and TRBJ1-2; 9 bases are a match to TRBD1. The CDR3 consists of 14 residues. The germline gives CDR1 ENHRY, CDR2 SYGVKD. J was trimmed by 4 bases and V by 10 bases; bases with no gene match: 10. CDR3 loop: CATTGGAGLYGYTF. CDR3 coding DNA: TGTGCCACTACAGGGGGCGCGGGTCTCTATGGCTACACCTTC.

The gene calls are TRBV6-1 and TRBJ1-1; the match to TRBD1 covers 7 bases. In germline, CDR1 is MNHNS, CDR2 SASEGT. CDR3 length: 13 amino acids. J was trimmed by 5 bases and V by 3 bases; bases with no gene match: 3. The CDR3: CASSDRGITEAFF. The CDR3, as DNA: TGTGCCAGCAGTGACAGGGGGATTACTGAAGCTTTCTTT.

This chain joins TRBV7-9 and TRBJ2-7; D might be TRBD1 (6 bases). Between the trimmed V and J ends, which lost 0 bases and 3 bases, there was a span of 9 bases. The CDR3 length is 14 residues. The germline V gene encodes CDR1 SEHNR and CDR2 FQNEAQ (reference sequence). CDR3 in DNA: TGTGCCAGCAGCTTAGCGGGACACTTCTACGAGCAGTACTTC. Translating gives CASSLAGHFYEQYF.

A single count supports this clone. V is TRBV3-1 (or the pseudogene TRBV3-2) and J is TRBJ2-1; D might be TRBD1 (5 bases). The CDR3 totals 15 residues. Germline V gene sequence: CDR1 LGHDT, CDR2 YNNKEL (reference sequence). The V and J ends lost 3 bases and 2 bases respectively, with 11 bases between them. The CDR3 nucleotides are TGTGCCAGCAGCCAGGAACAGGCGACCTACAATGAGCAGTTCTTC. Translated, it gives CASSQEQATYNEQFF.

V is TRBV28 and J is TRBJ2-7, with 7 positions matching TRBD2. After removal of 6 bases from V and 2 bases from J, the junction contained 7 bases not matched to a gene. This CDR3 contains 14 residues. Germline V gives CDR1 MDHEN, CDR2 SYDVKM. CDR3 amino acids: CASSSGTTPYEQYF. CDR3 in DNA: TGTGCCAGCAGCTCCGGGACTACTCCCTACGAGCAGTACTTC.

In its sample, this clone was seen once. The J gene is TRBJ2-7, the V gene TRBV6-5, with 11 positions matching TRBD1. With V trimmed by 10 bases and J by 4 bases, 6 bases remained unmatched. This CDR3 region has 13 residues. Germline CDR1 reads MNHEY; CDR2 reads SVGAGI. CDR3 bases: TGTGCCACCGCGGGACAGGGGGGATACGAGCAGTACTTC. This gives the protein CATAGQGGYEQYF.

The chain couples TRBV5-1 to TRBJ1-2, with D tentatively TRBD1 (5 bases). V lost 0 bases and J lost 7, with 16 bases in between. The CDR3 totals 15 residues. Germline loops: CDR1 SGHRS, CDR2 YFSETQ. In nucleotides, the CDR3 is TGCGCCAGCAGCTTGGGGGGTGCAGGGACTCGTGGCTACACCTTC. This codes for CASSLGGAGTRGYTF.

The V and J genes are TRBV6-1 and TRBJ2-7; 10 bases map to TRBD1. The CDR3 runs 15 residues. Unmatched junction bases numbered 6, after V lost 3 bases and J lost 4 bases. The germline V gene encodes CDR1 MNHNS and CDR2 SASEGT. CDR3 nucleotide sequence: TGTGCCAGCAGTGACCCGGGACAGGGGAAATACGAGCAGTACTTC. This gives the protein CASSDPGQGKYEQYF.

V gene TRBV2 combines with J gene TRBJ1-5; D unclear. The CDR3 runs 16 residues. V gave up 5 bases and J gave up 4 bases, with 18 bases separating them. Germline assignment: CDR1 SNHLY and CDR2 FYNNEI. The CDR3 DNA sequence: TGTGCCAGCAGTAAAGGGTCCCTTGGCAGAAATCAGCCCCAGCATTTT. It is translated as CASSKGSLGRNQPQHF.

The rearrangement uses TRBV9 and TRBJ2-5, with TRBD2 identical over 8 bases. In germline, CDR1 is SGDLS, CDR2 YYNGEE. The CDR3 contains 15 residues. V shed 0 bases, J shed 7 bases, and the junction held 8 bases outside the gene matches. The CDR3 DNA sequence: TGTGCCAGCAGCGTAGTTGGTAGCGGGAAAGGGACCCAGTACTTC. Its protein product is CASSVVGSGKGTQYF.

The V and J genes are TRBV3-1 (or the pseudogene TRBV3-2) and TRBJ1-2, with no clear D. Germline V CDR1 and CDR2: LGHDT, YNNKEL (reference sequence). The CDR3 contains 16 residues. With 0 bases removed from V and 5 bases from J, the gap between germline ends came to 16 bases. The chain's CDR3 is CASSQDPRPAGYGYTF. CDR3 coding DNA: TGTGCCAGCAGCCAAGACCCCCGGCCGGCGGGGTATGGCTACACCTTC.

This clone was observed a few times. The chain has TRBV27 and TRBJ2-7; weak D call: TRBD2 (5 bases). The CDR3 is made up of 14 amino acids. Per germline, CDR1 MNHEY and CDR2 SMNVEV (reference sequence). V was pared by 4 bases and J by 2 bases, with 12 bases between. The CDR3: CASSSRTGTYEQYF. The CDR3 coding sequence is TGTGCCAGCAGTTCCCGGACTGGTACCTACGAGCAGTACTTC.

V gene TRBV5-1 combines with J gene TRBJ1-5; tentative D call: TRBD1 (6 bases). Deletions cut 4 bases from V and 2 bases from J, with 10 bases between. Germline V lookup: CDR1 SGHRS, CDR2 YFSETQ. The CDR3 contains 14 residues. The CDR3, as DNA: TGCGCCAGCAGCACGGACAGTCGCAATCAGCCCCAGCATTTT. This sequence encodes CASSTDSRNQPQHF.

As DNA, the CDR3 is TGTGCCAGCAGTAGTACTAGCGGGGGGGCTAAGACCCAGTACTTC. Translating gives CASSSTSGGAKTQYF. V usage is TRBV2 and J usage is TRBJ2-5, with 13 bases identical to TRBD2. Germline V gene data show CDR1 as SNHLY and CDR2 as FYNNEI. This CDR3 is built from 15 residues. The trim removed 5 bases at V and 6 bases at J, leaving 6 bases unmatched.

The chain links TRBV11-2 to TRBJ2-5; TRBD1 agrees at 12 bases. V dropped 3 bases and J dropped 5; count of bases not matched to a gene: 7. Germline-derived CDR1 and CDR2 are SGHAT and FQNNGV. CDR3 length: 16 residues. The CDR3 spells CASSFGTGGVGETQYF. CDR3 DNA: TGTGCCAGCAGCTTCGGGACAGGGGGCGTGGGGGAGACCCAGTACTTC. The entire variable domain, with the rest obtained from reference TRBV11-2 and TRBJ2-5, is as follows: EAGVAQSPRYKIIEKRQSVAFWCNPISGHATLYWYQQILGQGPKLLIQFQNNGVVDDSQLPKDRFSAERLKGVDSTLKIQPAKLEDSAVYLCASSFGTGGVGETQYFGPGTRLLVL.

This chain uses TRBV6-2 or TRBV6-3 with TRBJ1-1, with D perhaps matching TRBD1 (5 bases). The CDR3 is 15 residues long. The V gene lost 5 bases and the J gene lost 4 bases, with 17 bases spanning the gap. Germline V CDR1 and CDR2: MNHEY, SVGEGT. CDR3 in DNA: TGTGCCAGCAGTCGGTCCTTCAGGGCTCCCACTGAAGCTTTCTTT. This encodes CASSRSFRAPTEAFF.

The chain is built from TRBV6-5 and TRBJ2-3; 13 positions match TRBD2. The CDR3 extends over 14 amino acids. Germline trimming cut 10 bases from V and 9 bases from J; bases unmatched to any gene: 10. CDR1 is MNHEY and CDR2 is SVGAGI in the germline V gene. CDR3 DNA sequence: TGTGCCACCGGGACTAGCGGGACCCCCCAGACGCAGTATTTT. Encoded protein: CATGTSGTPQTQYF.

The chain links TRBV3-1 (or the pseudogene TRBV3-2) to TRBJ2-1, with a possible D match to TRBD1 (6 bases). The germline V and J ends were trimmed by 1 base and 4 bases, with 11 bases remaining between them. Per the germline V gene, CDR1 is LGHDT and CDR2 is YNNKEL (reference sequence). This CDR3 comprises 15 residues. CDR3 in DNA: TGTGCCAGCAGCCAAGCTCAGGGGCCGTACAATGAGCAGTTCTTC. Protein sequence: CASSQAQGPYNEQFF.

This chain connects TRBV7-2 to TRBJ2-2; 7 nucleotides match TRBD1. The CDR3 is 13 amino acids. Germline V gene sequence: CDR1 SGHTA, CDR2 FQGNSA. Germline trimming cut 6 bases from V and 5 bases from J; bases unmatched to any gene: 3. The CDR3 is CASRIQGTGELFF. CDR3 sequence (DNA): TGTGCCAGCAGGATACAGGGGACCGGGGAGCTGTTTTTT.

The chain uses TRBV9 and TRBJ1-1, with D unclear. V lost 0 bases and J 1 base, leaving 7 bases between the germline ends. Germline V CDR1 and CDR2: SGDLS, YYNGEE. The CDR3 is 14 amino acids. The DNA of the CDR3 is TGTGCCAGCAGCGTAGGCAGCGGGAACACTGAAGCTTTCTTT. Protein product: CASSVGSGNTEAFF.

V is TRBV5-6 and J is TRBJ1-1; 8 bases line up with TRBD1. This CDR3 has 13 amino acids. V lost 0 bases and J lost 7; bases outside the gene matches: 2. The germline V gene encodes CDR1 SGHDT and CDR2 YYEEEE. Written as DNA, the CDR3 is TGTGCCAGCAGCTTGGAAGACAGGGGTGAAGCTTTCTTT. Protein product: CASSLEDRGEAFF. The full variable domain, its missing parts supplied by reference TRBV5-6 and TRBJ1-1, is DAGVTQSPTHLIKTRGQQVTLRCSPKSGHDTVSWYQQALGQGPQFIFQYYEEEERQRGNFPDRFSGHQFPNYSSELNVNALLLGDSALYLCASSLEDRGEAFFGQGTRLTVV.

This clone appeared a single time. V is TRBV3-1 (or the pseudogene TRBV3-2) and J is TRBJ1-1; tentative D call: TRBD1 (5 bases). V was cut by 0 bases and J by 1 base, with 12 bases left in between. The CDR3 is 16 residues long. Germline CDR1 is LGHDT and CDR2 is YNNKEL (reference sequence). The CDR3 bases are TGTGCCAGCAGCCAAGACTGGGCAGGGTCGAACACTGAAGCTTTCTTT. Translated, it gives CASSQDWAGSNTEAFF.

The V gene is TRBV6-6, the J gene TRBJ2-7, with D perhaps TRBD2 (5 bases). Germline CDR1 and CDR2: MNHNY and SVGAGI (reference sequence). V gave up 7 bases and J gave up 1 base, with 11 bases separating them. The CDR3 sequence is 13 residues long. The CDR3 region has the DNA TGTGCCAGCATCGGACTGGCGTCCTACGAGCAGTACTTC. This sequence encodes CASIGLASYEQYF.